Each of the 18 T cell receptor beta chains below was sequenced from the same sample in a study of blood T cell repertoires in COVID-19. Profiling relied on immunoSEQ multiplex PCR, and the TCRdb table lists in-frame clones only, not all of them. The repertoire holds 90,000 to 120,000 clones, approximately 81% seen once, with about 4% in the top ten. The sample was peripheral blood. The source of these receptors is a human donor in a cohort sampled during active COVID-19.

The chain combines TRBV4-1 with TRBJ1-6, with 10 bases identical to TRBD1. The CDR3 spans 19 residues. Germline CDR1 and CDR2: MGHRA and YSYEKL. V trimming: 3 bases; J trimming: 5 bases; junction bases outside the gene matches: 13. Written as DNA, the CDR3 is TGCGCCAGCAGCCACACAAAAACGGGACAGGGGCGCCATAATTCACCCCTCCACTTT. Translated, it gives CASSHTKTGQGRHNSPLHF.

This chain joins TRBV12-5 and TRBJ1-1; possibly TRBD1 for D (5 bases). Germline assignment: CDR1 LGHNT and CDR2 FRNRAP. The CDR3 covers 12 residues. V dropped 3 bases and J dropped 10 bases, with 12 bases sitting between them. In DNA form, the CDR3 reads TGTGCTAGTGGTTTTGCAGGGCGCGGAGCTTTCTTT. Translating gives CASGFAGRGAFF.

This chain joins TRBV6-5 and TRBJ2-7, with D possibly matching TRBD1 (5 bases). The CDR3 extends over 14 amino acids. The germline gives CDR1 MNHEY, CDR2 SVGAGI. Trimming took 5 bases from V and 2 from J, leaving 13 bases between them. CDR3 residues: CASSNGQLTYEQYF. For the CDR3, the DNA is TGTGCCAGCAGTAACGGACAACTTACCTACGAGCAGTACTTC.

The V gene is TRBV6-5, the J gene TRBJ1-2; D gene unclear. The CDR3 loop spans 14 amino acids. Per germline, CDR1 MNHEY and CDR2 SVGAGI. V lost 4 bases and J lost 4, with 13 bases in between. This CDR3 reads CASSSRLPPYGYTF. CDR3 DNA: TGTGCCAGCAGTTCCAGGCTACCCCCCTATGGCTACACCTTC.

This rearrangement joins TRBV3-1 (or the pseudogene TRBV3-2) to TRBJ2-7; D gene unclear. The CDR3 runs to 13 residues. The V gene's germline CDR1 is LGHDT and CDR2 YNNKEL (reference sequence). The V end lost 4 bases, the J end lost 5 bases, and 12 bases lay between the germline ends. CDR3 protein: CASSRLGPHEQYF. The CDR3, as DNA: TGTGCCAGCAGCCGCCTGGGCCCCCACGAGCAGTACTTC.

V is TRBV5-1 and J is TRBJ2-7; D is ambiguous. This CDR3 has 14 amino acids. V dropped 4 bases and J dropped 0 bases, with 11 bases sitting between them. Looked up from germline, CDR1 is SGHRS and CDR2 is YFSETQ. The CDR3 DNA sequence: TGCGCCAGCAGCGCAGACTTGAGCTCCTACGAGCAGTACGTC. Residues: CASSADLSSYEQYV.

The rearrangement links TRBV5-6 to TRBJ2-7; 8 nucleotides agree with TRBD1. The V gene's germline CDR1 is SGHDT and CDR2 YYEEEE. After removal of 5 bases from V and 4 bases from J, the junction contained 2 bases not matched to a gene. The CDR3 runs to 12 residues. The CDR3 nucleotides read TGTGCCAGCAGGGACAGGGAATACGAGCAGTACTTC. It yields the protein CASRDREYEQYF.

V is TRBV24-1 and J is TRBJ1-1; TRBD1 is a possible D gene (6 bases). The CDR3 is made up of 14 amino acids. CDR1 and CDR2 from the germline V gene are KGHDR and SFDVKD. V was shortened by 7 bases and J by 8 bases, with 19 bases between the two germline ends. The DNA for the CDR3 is TGTGCCACCAGGCGCCGGGTCAGGGGTGTGGAAGCTTTCTTT. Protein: CATRRRVRGVEAFF.

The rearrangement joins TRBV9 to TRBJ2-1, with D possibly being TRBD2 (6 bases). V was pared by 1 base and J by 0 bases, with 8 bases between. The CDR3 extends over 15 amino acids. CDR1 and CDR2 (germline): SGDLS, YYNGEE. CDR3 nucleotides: TGTGCCAGCAGCGTACACGGGAGCTCCTACAATGAGCAGTTCTTC. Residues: CASSVHGSSYNEQFF.

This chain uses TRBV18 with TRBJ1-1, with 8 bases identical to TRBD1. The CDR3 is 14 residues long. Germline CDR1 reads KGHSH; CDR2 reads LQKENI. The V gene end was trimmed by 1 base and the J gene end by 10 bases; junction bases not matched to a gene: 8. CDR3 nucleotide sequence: TGTGCCAGCTCACCACAAGGACAGGGTAGATCAGCTTTCTTT. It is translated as CASSPQGQGRSAFF.

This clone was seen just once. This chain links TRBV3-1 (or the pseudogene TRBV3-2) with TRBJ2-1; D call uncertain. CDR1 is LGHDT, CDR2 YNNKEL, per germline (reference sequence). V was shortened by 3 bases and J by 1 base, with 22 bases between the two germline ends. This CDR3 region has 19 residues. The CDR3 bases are TGTGCCAGCAGCCAGTTGACAAGCAGTTTGCCCCTGTCCTACAATGAGCAGTTCTTC. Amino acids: CASSQLTSSLPLSYNEQFF.

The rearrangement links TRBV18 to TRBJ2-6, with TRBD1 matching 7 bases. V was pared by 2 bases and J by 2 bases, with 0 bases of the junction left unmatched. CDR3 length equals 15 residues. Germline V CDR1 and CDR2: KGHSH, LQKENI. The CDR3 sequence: CASSPGTAGANVLTF. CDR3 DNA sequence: TGTGCCAGCTCACCAGGGACAGCTGGGGCCAACGTCCTGACTTTC.

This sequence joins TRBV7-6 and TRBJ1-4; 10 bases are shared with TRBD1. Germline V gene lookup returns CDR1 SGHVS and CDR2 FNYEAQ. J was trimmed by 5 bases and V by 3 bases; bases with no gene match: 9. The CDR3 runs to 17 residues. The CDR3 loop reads CASSFKFRDRGNEKLFF. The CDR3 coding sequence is TGTGCCAGCAGCTTCAAGTTCCGGGACAGGGGAAATGAAAAACTGTTTTTT.

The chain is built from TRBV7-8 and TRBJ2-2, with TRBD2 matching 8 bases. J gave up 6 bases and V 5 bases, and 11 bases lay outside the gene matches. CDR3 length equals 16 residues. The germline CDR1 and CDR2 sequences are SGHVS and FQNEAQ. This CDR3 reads CASSTTGGPSAGELFF. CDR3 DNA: TGTGCCAGCAGCACCACGGGAGGGCCTAGTGCCGGGGAGCTGTTTTTT.

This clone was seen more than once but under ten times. In nucleotides, the CDR3 is TGCGCCAGCAGACTAGTCTACAGGGGAGGAAGAGAGACCCAGTACTTC. Protein: CASRLVYRGGRETQYF. V gene TRBV5-1 combines with J gene TRBJ2-5; maybe TRBD1 (7 bases). Germline V gene lookup returns CDR1 SGHRS and CDR2 YFSETQ. The CDR3 length is 16 residues. The V gene lost 5 bases and the J gene lost 4 bases, with 21 bases spanning the gap.

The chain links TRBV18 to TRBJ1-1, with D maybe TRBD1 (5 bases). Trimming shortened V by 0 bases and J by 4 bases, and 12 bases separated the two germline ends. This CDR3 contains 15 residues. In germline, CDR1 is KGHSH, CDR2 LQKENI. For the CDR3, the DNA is TGTGCCAGCTCACCACCAAATCAGGGTGGCACTGAAGCTTTCTTT. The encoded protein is CASSPPNQGGTEAFF.

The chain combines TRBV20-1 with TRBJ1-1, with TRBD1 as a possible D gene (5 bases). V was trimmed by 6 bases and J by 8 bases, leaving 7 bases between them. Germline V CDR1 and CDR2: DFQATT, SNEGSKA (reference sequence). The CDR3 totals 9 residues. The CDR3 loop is CSASGEAFF. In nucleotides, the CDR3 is TGCAGTGCATCAGGGGAAGCTTTCTTT.

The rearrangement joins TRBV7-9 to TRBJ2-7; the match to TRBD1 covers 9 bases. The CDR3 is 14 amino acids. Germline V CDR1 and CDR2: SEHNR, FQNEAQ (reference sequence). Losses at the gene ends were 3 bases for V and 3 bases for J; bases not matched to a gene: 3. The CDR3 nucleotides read TGTGCCAGCAGCTTGGGACAGGGTTACTACGAGCAGTACGTC. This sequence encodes CASSLGQGYYEQYV.